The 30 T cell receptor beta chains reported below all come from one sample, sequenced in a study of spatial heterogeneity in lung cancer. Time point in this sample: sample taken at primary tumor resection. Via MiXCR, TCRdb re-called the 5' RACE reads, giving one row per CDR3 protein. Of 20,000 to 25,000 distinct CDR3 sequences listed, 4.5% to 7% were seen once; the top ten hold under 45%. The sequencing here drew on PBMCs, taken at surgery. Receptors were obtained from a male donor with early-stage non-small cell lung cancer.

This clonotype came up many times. CDR3 residues: CASTFSPGGTGTEAFF. CDR3 DNA: TGTGCCAGCACCTTTTCCCCAGGGGGTACAGGCACTGAAGCTTTCTTT. The V gene is TRBV7-2, the J gene TRBJ1-1, with 7 bases fitting TRBD1. This CDR3 has 16 residues. Losses at the gene ends were 7 bases for V and 4 bases for J; bases not matched to a gene: 15. Germline lookup yields CDR1 SGHTA and CDR2 FQGNSA. The full variable domain, completed using reference TRBV7-2 and TRBJ1-1, is GAGVSQSPSNKVTEKGKDVELRCDPISGHTALYWYRQSLGQGLEFLIYFQGNSAPDKSGLPSDRFSAERTGGSVSTLTIQRTQQEDSAVYLCASTFSPGGTGTEAFFGQGTRLTVV.

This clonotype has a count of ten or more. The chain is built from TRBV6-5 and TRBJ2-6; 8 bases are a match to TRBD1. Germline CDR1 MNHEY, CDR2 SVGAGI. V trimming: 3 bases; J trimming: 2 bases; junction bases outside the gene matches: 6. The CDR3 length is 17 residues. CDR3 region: CASSYWTGNPGANVLTF. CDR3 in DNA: TGTGCCAGCAGTTATTGGACAGGGAATCCTGGGGCCAACGTCCTGACTTTC.

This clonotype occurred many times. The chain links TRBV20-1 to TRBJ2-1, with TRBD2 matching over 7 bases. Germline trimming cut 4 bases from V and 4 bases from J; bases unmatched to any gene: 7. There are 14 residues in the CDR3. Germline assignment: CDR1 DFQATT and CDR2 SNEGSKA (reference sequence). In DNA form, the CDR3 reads TGCAGTGCTACACCTAGCGGTGGATACAATGAGCAGTTCTTC. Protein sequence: CSATPSGGYNEQFF.

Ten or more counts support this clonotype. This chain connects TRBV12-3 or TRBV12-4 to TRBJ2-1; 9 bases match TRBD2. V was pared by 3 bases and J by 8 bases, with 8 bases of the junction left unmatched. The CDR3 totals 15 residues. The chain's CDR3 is CASSFWRGGLDEQFF. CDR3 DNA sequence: TGTGCCAGCAGTTTTTGGCGGGGGGGCTTAGATGAGCAGTTCTTC.

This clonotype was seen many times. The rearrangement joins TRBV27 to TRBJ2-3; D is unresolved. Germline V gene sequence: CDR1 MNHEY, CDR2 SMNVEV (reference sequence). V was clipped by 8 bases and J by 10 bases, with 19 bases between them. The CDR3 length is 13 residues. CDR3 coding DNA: TGTGCCAGCCGTGTAGGGTCTCACTCACCGCAGTATTTT. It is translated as CASRVGSHSPQYF.

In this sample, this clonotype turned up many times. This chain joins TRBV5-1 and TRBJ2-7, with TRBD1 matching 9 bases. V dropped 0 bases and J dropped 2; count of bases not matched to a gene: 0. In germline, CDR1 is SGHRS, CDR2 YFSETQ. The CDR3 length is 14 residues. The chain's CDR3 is CASSLGTGAYEQYF. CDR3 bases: TGCGCCAGCAGCTTGGGGACAGGGGCCTACGAGCAGTACTTC.

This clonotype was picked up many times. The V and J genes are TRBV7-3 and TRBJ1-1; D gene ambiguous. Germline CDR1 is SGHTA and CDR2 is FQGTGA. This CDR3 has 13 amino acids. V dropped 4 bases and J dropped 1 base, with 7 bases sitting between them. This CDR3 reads CASSSFQNTEAFF. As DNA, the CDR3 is TGTGCCAGCAGCTCCTTCCAGAACACTGAAGCTTTCTTT. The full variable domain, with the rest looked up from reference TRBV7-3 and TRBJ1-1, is GAGVSQTPSNKVTEKGKYVELRCDPISGHTALYWYRQSLGQGPEFLIYFQGTGAADDSGLPNDRFFAVRPEGSVSTLKIQRTERGDSAVYLCASSSFQNTEAFFGQGTRLTVV.

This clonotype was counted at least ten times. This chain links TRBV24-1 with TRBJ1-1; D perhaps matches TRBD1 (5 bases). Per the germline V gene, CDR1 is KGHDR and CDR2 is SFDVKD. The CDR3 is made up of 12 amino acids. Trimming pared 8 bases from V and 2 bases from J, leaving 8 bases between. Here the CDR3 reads CATKGSNTEAFF. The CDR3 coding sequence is TGTGCCACCAAGGGGAGTAACACTGAAGCTTTCTTT.

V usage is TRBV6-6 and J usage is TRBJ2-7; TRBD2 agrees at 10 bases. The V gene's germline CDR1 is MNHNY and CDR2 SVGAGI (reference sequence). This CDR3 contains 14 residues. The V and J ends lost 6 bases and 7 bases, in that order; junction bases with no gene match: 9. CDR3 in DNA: TGTGCCAGCAGAGAAAGCGGGAGGGCCGCTGAGCAGTACTTC. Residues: CASRESGRAAEQYF.

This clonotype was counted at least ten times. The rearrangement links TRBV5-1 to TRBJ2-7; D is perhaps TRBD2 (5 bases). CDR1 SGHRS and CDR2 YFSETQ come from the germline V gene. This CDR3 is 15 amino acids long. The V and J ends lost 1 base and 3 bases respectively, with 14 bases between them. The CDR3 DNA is TGCGCCAGCAGCTTGAGAGGGAACTCCCTCTACGAGCAGTACTTC. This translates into CASSLRGNSLYEQYF.

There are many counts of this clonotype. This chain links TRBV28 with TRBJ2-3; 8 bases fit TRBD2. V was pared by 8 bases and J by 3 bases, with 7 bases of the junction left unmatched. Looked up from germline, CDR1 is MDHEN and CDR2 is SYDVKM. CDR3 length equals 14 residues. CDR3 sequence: CASRPGLETDTQYF. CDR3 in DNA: TGTGCCAGCCGGCCGGGACTAGAAACAGATACGCAGTATTTT.

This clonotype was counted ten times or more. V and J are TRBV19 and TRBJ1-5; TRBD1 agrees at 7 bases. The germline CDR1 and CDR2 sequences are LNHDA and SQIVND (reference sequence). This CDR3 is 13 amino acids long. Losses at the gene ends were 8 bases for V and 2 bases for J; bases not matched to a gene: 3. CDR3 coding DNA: TGTGCCAGTGGGGGGACAGGCAATCAGCCCCAGCATTTT. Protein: CASGGTGNQPQHF.

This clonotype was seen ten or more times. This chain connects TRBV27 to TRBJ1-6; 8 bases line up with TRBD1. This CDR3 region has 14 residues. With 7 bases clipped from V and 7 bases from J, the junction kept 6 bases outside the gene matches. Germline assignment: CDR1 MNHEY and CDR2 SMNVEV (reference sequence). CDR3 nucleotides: TGTGCCAGCAATGCCGGGACAGGCAATTCACCCCTCCACTTT. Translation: CASNAGTGNSPLHF.

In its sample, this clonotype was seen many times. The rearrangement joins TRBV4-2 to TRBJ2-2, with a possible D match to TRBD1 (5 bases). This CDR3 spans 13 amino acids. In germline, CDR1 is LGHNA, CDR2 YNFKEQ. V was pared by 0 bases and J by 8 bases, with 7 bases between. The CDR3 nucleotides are TGTGCCAGCAGCCAAGACGCAGGGGGGGAGCTGTTTTTT. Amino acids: CASSQDAGGELFF.

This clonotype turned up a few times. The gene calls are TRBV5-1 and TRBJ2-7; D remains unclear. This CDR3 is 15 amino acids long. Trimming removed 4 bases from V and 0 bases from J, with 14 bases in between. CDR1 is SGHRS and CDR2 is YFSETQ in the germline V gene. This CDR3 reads CASSHPDGTSYEQYF. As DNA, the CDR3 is TGCGCCAGCAGCCACCCCGACGGAACCTCCTACGAGCAGTACTTC.

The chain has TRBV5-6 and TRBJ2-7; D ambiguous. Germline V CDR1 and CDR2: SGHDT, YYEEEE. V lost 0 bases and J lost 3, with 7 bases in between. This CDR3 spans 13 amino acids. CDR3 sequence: CASSLGSHYEQYF. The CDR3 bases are TGTGCCAGCAGCTTGGGATCCCACTACGAGCAGTACTTC.

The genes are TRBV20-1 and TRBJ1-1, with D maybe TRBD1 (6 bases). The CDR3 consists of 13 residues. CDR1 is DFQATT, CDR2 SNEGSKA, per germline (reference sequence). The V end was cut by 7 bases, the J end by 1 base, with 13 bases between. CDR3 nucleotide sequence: TGCAGTGTTGCGGGACACTCGAACACTGAAGCTTTCTTT. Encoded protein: CSVAGHSNTEAFF.

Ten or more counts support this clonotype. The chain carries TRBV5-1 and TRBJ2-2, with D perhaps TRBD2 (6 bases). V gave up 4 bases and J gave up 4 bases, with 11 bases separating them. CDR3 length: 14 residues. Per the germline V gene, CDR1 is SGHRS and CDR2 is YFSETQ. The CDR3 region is CASSPTGGTGELFF. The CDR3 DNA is TGCGCCAGCAGCCCGACCGGGGGCACCGGGGAGCTGTTTTTT.

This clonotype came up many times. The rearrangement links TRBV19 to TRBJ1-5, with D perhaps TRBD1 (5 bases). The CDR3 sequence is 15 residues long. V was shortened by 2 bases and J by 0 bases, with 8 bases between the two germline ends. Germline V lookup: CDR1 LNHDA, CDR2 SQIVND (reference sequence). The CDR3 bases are TGTGCCAGTAGTATACACCAGGGTAGCAATCAGCCCCAGCATTTT. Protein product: CASSIHQGSNQPQHF.

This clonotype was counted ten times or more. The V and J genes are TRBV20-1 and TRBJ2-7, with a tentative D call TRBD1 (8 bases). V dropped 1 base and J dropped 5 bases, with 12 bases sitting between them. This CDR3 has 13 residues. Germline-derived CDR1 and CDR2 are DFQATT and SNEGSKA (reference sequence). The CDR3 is CSARGTGRDEQYF. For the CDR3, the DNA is TGCAGTGCTAGAGGGACAGGGAGGGACGAGCAGTACTTC.

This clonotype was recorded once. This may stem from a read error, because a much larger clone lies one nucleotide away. CDR3 loop: CTSSYSPTGTSYEQYF. DNA of the CDR3: TGTACCAGCAGTTACTCGCCAACAGGGACATCCTACGAGCAGTACTTC. The J gene is TRBJ2-7, the V gene TRBV6-2 or TRBV6-3, with a possible D match to TRBD1 (6 bases). Germline V gives CDR1 MNHEY, CDR2 SVGEGT. CDR3 size: 16 residues.

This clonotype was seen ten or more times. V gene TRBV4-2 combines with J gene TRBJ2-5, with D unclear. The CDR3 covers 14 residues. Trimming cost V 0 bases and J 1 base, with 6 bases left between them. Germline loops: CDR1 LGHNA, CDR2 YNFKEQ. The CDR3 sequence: CASSQEAPQETQYF. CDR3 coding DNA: TGTGCCAGCAGCCAAGAGGCTCCCCAAGAGACCCAGTACTTC.

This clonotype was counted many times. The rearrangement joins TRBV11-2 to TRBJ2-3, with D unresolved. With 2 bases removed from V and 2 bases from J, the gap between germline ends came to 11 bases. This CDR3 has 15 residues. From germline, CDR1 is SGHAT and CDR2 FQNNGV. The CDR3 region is CASSLLGSTTDTQYF. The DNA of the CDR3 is TGTGCCAGCAGCTTACTAGGTAGTACCACAGATACGCAGTATTTT.

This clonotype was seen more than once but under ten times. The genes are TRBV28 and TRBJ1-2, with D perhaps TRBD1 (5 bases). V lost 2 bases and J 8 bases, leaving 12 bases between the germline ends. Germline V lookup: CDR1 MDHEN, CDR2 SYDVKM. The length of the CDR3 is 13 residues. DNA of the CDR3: TGTGCCAGCAGTTTACGCCCGGGGCTGGGCTACACCTTC. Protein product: CASSLRPGLGYTF.

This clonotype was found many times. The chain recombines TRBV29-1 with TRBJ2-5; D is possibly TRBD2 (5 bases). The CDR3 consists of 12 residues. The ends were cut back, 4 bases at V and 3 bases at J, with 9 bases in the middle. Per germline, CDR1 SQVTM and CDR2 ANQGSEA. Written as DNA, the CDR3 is TGCAGCGTTGGAGGAGCGGAAGAGACCCAGTACTTC. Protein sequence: CSVGGAEETQYF.

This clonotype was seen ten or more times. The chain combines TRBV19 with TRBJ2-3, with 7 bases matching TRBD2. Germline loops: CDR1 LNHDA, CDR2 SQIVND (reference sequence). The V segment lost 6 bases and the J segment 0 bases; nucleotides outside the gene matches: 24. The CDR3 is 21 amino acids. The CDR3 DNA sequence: TGTGCCAGTAGCGTACAGCGGGGCAAATCTTTGGGTGACAAAAGCACAGATACGCAGTATTTT. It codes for CASSVQRGKSLGDKSTDTQYF.

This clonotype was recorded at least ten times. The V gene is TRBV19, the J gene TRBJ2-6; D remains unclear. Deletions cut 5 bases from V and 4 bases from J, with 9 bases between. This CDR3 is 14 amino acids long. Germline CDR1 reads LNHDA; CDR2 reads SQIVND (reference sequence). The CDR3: CASSSSGGANVLTF. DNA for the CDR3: TGTGCCAGTAGTTCGTCAGGAGGGGCCAACGTCCTGACTTTC.

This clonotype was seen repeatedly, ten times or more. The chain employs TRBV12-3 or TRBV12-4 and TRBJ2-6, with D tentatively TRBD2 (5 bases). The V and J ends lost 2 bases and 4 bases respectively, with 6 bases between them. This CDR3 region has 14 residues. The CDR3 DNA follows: TGTGCCAGCAGTTTAAGGGAGGGGGCCAACGTCCTGACTTTC. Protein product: CASSLREGANVLTF.

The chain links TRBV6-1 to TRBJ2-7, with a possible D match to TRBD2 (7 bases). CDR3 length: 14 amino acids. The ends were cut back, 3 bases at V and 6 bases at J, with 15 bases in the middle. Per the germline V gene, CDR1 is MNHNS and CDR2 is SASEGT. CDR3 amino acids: CASSDHREGSEQYF. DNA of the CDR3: TGTGCCAGCAGTGACCACAGGGAGGGGTCCGAGCAGTACTTC.

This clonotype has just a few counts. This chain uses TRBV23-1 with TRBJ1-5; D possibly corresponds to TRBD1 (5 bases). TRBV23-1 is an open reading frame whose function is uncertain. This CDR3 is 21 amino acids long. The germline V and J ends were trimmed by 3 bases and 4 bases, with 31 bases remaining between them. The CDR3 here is CASSHHAGAPNLKLRNQPQHF. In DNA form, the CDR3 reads TGCGCCAGCAGTCATCATGCCGGGGCACCGAACTTGAAACTCAGGAATCAGCCCCAGCATTTT.